These T cell receptor beta chains were read from a single sample in a study of PD-1 blockade in classical Hodgkin lymphoma. Libraries were prepared by immunoSEQ multiplex PCR; TCRdb keeps only in-frame clonotypes and omits some of them. The repertoire consists of about 28,000 clones, with under 85% occurring once and the leading ten covering roughly 33%. The sample was peripheral blood mononuclear cells (PBMCs), taken before the second cycle of nivolumab. These TCRs come from a human donor with classical Hodgkin lymphoma. Both conserved end residues are trimmed from each CDR3. Rows may omit the clone size; those that give it use once, few, many or a size class.

>.|TRBJ1-2|TRBV18
ASSPSGTGVYGYT
>.|TRBJ1-2|TRBV10-3
AISESIGQGGGSGGYT
>.|TRBJ2-7|TRBV18
ASSPGTAYEQY
>.|TRBJ2-5|TRBV5-4
ASSLGLAGDQETQY
>.|TRBJ1-2|TRBV28
ASSSGGQYGYT
>few|TRBJ1-1|TRBV18
ASSSQAQMNTEAF
>.|TRBJ1-2|TRBV10-3
AIRLAGQGGYGYT
>.|TRBJ2-5|TRBV7-9
ASSRQGTEQETQY
>.|TRBJ2-7|TRBV5-6
ASRRQGAYYEQY
>.|TRBJ1-5|TRBV18
ASSPHPNKIGTQH
>.|TRBJ1-4|TRBV29-1
SARYNEKLF
>.|TRBJ1-5|TRBV19
ASSMKSLSGMQPQH
>.|TRBJ2-5|TRBV2
ASTYQETQY
>.|TRBJ1-4|TRBV7-9
ASSPPAWTGSNEKLF
>.|TRBJ2-3|TRBV30
AWRTSTDTQY
>.|TRBJ1-2|TRBV6-5
ASSYVGGGYT
>.|.|TRBV27
ASSPGTGGYEQY
>.|TRBJ1-2|TRBV27
ASSLRGTGASNYGYT
>.|TRBJ2-5|TRBV5-1
ASSLSASQGTQY
>once|TRBJ1-1|TRBV4-1
ASSQDSFNTEAF
>.|TRBJ2-2|TRBV5-1
ASSSQQGAGTGELF
>once|TRBJ1-5|TRBV6-1
ASREVRGNQPQH
>once|TRBJ1-5|TRBV6-5
ASSTGEQPQH
>.|TRBJ2-5|TRBV5-1
ASSPGSSGGRGETQY
>.|TRBJ2-5|TRBV19
ASSPSGFTRAQY
>.|TRBJ2-5|TRBV5-1
ASSGGGQETQY
>.|TRBJ2-5|TRBV6-1
ASSEQERWAETQY
>once|TRBJ2-7|TRBV4-3
ASSHGPGQGSYEQY